This entry describes one TCR beta chain. The clone's antigen remains unknown. No clone much larger than this one lies a single base away; base qualities are absent. TCRbeta CDR3 regions were amplified from genomic DNA by means of the immunoSEQ Assay, a bias-controlled multiplex PCR. Regarding the original processing steps: The number of nucleated cells in each sample was estimated from the amplification of reference gene primers within the assay. To quantify the absolute abundance of each unique TCRbeta CDR3 rearrangement, sequence reads were collapsed and filtered. For each sample, productive Simpson clonality was calculated as the square root of Simpson's diversity index across productive rearrangements. The table comes from immuneACCESS by way of TCRdb, which keeps in-frame sequences with V and J called. Part of the clones is missing from these tables; in studies checked, under half for an unresolved V gene and the rest for unknown reasons. D and trimming were read from the DNA, whereas the V and J calls and clone size are those reported in that table. Present in this sample are tens of thousands of clones, approximately 78% of which were seen just once. Together, the top ten hold roughly 29% of the sample.

This sample was included in a study of blood T cell repertoires in COVID-19 (TCRdb year 2020). For context, the study as a whole: Collaborator samples came from the United States, Italy and Spain and covered acute and convalescent phases of COVID-19. The repertoires were released in a freely available public database meant as a resource for research on the immune response to SARS-CoV-2. The prospective study material was composed of cDNA or gDNA derived from T cells, B-cell-depleted T cells, or PBMCs. The samples were drawn from two sources: the first 160 participants of the ongoing ImmuneRACE study, and some 1,300 subjects contributed by 6 global collaborators. The dataset comprised deeply sampled blood TCRbeta repertoires from subjects exposed to, actively infected with, or recovered from COVID-19. HLA class I and class II types, where available, came from metadata supplied by the sample provider rather than from assay-based typing. Nearly every sample came with metadata listing a de-identified subject ID, COVID-19 status, age in years and sex.

The full study reports these points: The quantity of clinical and demographic metadata differed by source and by participant and was supplied without curation.

At one collaborating source in Seattle, patients were enrolled during active infection and were followed longitudinally through the course of disease. Each collaborating institution followed its own protocols to collect whole blood in K2EDTA tubes. For TCRbeta analysis, collaborators shipped samples in one of three forms: frozen whole blood, isolated PBMCs, or DNA extracted from either of those sample types. From the germline V gene, CDR1 is SGDLS and CDR2 is YYNGEE. Including the terminal cysteine and phenylalanine, the CDR3 comprises 18 residues. Kept here is only the CDR3 DNA, which spans 54 bases and is read in frame from base 1. V is trimmed back by 1 base and J by 1 base, and the junction contains 7 bases that no gene match accounts for.

This receptor chain uses TRBV9 and TRBJ2-1; 11 central bases correspond to TRBD2. The TCR originated in a man aged 60 to 69 with COVID-19, enrolled during active disease. Sequencing used peripheral blood. DNA sequence: TGTGCCAGCAGCGTACTCCCCACTAGCGGGGGTTCCTACAATGAGCAGTTCTTC. Translated, it reads CASSVLPTSGGSYNEQFF.